This paragraph reports one T cell receptor (beta chain). Its antigen is currently unknown. Sequencing used immunoSEQ multiplex PCR; TCRdb keeps in-frame clones, though not all of them. The sample lists about 150,000 clones, more than 90% seen once, with about 1.4% in the top ten. Germline values: CDR1 SGDLS, CDR2 YYNGEE. Trimming shortened V by 4 bases and J by 2 bases, and 17 bases separated the two germline ends. The CDR3 is made up of 16 amino acids. This entry comes from a study of T cell responses to AZD1222 COVID-19 vaccine. Whole-study findings and limits: At baseline, just five to seven AZD1222 recipients tested seropositive.

The clonotype originates from an adult who received the AZD1222 COVID-19 vaccine. The V gene is TRBV9, the J gene TRBJ2-3, with unresolved D. This material consisted of peripheral blood, taken 28 days after the second AZD1222 dose. The CDR3 loop reads CASSPRFQTLTDTQYF. The CDR3 DNA is TGTGCCAGCAGCCCCCGGTTTCAAACCCTCACAGATACGCAGTATTTT.